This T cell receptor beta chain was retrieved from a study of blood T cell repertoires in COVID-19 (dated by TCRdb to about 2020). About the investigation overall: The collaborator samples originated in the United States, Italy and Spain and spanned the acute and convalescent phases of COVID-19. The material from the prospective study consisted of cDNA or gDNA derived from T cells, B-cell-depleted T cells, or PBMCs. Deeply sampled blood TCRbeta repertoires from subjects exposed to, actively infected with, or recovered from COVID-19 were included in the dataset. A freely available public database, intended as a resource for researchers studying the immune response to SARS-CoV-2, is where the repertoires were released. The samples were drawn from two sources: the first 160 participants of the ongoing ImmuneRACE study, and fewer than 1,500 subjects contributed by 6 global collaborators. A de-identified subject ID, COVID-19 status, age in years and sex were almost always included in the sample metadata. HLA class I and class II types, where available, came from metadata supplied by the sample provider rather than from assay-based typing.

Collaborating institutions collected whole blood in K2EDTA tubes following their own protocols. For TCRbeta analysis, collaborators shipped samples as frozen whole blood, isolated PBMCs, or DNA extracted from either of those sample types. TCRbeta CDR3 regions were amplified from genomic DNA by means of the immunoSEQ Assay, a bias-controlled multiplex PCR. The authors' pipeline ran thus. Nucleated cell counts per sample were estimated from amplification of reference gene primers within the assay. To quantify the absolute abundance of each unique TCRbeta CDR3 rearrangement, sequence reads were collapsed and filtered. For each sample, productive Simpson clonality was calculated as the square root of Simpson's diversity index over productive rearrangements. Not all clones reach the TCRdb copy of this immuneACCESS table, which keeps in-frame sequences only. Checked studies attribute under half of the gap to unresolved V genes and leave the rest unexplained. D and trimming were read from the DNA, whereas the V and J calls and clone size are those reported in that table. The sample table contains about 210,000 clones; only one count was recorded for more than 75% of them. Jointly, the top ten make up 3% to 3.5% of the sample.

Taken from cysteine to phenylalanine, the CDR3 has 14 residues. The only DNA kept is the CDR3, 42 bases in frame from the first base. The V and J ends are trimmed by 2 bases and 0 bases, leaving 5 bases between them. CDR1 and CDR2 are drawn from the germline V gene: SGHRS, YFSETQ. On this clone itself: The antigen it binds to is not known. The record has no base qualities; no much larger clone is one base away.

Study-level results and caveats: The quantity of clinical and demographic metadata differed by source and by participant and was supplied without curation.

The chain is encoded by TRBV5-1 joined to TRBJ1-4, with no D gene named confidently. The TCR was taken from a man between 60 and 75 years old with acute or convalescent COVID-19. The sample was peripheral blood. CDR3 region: CASSLTPTNEKLFF. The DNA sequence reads TGCGCCAGCAGCTTAACACCAACTAATGAAAAACTGTTTTTT.